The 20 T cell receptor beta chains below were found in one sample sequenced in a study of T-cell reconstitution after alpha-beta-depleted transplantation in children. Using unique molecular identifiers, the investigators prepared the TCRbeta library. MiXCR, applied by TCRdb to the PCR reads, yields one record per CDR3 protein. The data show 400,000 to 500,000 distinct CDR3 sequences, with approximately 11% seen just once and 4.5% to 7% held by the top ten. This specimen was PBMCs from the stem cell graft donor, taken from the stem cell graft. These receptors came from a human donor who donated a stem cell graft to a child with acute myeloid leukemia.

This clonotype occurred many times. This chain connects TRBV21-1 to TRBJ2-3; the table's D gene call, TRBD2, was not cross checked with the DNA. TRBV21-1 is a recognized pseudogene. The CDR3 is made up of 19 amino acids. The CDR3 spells CASSNTGTSGGPSTDTQYF. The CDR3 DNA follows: TGTGCCAGCAGCAACACCGGGACTAGCGGGGGTCCCTCCACAGATACGCAGTATTTT.

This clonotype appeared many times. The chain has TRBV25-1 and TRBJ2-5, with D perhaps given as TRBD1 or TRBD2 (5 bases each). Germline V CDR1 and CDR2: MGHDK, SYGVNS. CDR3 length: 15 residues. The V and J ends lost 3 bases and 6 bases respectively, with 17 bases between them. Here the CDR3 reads CASSDVGVRGKTQYF. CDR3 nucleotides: TGTGCCAGCAGTGACGTGGGGGTTAGAGGAAAGACCCAGTACTTC.

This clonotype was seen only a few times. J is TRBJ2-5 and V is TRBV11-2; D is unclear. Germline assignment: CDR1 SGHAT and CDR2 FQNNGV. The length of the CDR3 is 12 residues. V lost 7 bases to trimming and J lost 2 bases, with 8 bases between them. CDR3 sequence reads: CASTQAQETQYF. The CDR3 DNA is TGTGCCAGCACGCAAGCACAAGAGACCCAGTACTTC.

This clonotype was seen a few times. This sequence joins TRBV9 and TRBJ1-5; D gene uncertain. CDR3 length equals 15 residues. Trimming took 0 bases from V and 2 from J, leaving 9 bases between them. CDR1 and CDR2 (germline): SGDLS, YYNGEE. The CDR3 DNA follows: TGTGCCAGCAGCGTAGGGGGTTTGGGCAATCAGCCCCAGCATTTT. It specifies CASSVGGLGNQPQHF.

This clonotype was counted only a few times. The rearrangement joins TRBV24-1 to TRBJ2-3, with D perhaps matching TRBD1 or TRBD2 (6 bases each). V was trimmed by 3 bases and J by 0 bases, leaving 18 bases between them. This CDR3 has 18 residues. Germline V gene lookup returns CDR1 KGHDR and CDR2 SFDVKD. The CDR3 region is CATSDRPGAGYSTDTQYF. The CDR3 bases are TGTGCCACCAGTGATCGCCCGGGGGCGGGTTATAGCACAGATACGCAGTATTTT.

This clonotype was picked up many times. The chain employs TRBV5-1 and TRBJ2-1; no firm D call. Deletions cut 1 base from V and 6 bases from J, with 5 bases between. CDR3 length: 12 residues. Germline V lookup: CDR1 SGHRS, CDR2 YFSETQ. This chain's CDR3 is CASSLLTNEQFF. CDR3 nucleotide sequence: TGCGCCAGCAGCTTGCTGACCAATGAGCAGTTCTTC.

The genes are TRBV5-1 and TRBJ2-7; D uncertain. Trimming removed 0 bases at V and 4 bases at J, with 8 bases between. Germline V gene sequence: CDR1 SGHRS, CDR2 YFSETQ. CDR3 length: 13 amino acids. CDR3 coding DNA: TGCGCCAGCAGCTTGGTACGGAATTACGAGCAGTACGTC. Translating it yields CASSLVRNYEQYV.

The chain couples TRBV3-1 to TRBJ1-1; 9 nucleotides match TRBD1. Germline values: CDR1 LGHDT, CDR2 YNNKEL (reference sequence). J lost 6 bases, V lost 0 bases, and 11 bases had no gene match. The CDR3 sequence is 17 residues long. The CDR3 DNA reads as TGTGCCAGCAGCCAAGACCACAGGGGGCTGGCGAGCGCTGAAGCTTTCTTT. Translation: CASSQDHRGLASAEAFF.

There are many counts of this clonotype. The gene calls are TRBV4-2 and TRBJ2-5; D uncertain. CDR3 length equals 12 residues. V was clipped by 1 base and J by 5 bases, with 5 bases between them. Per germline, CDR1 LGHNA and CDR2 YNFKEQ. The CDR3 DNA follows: TGTGCCAGCAGCCAAGCCGGGGAGACCCAGTACTTC. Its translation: CASSQAGETQYF.

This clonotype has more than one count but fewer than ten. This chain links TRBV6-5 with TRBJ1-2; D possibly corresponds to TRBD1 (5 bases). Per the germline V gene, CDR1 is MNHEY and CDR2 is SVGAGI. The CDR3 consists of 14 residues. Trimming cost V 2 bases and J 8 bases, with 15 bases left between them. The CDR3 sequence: CASSYQGGTGGYTF. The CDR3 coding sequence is TGTGCCAGCAGTTACCAGGGAGGCACGGGGGGCTACACCTTC.

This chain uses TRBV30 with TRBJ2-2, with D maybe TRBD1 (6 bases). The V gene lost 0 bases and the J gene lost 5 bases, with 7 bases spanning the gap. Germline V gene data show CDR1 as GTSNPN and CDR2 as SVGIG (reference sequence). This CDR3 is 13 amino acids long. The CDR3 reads CAWSVRGTGELFF. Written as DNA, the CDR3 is TGTGCCTGGAGTGTTAGGGGGACCGGGGAGCTGTTTTTT.

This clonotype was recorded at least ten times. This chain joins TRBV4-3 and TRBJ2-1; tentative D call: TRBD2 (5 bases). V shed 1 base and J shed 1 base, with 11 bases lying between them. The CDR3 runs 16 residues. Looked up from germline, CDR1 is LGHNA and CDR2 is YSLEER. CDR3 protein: CASSQGPTGSYNEQFF. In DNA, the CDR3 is TGCGCCAGCAGCCAAGGTCCCACGGGGTCCTACAATGAGCAGTTCTTC.

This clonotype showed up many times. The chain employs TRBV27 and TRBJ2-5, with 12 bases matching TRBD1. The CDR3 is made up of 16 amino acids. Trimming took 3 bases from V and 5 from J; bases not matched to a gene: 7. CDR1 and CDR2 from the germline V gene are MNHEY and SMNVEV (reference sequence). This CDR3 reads CASSFTGQGARETQYF. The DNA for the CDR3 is TGTGCCAGCAGTTTTACGGGACAGGGGGCGCGGGAGACCCAGTACTTC.

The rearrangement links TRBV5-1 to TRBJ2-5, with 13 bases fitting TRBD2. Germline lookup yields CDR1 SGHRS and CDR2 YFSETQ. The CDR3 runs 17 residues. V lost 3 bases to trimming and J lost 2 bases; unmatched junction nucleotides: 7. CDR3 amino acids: CASSSLVTSGGQETQYF. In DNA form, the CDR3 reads TGCGCCAGCAGCTCACTCGTGACTAGCGGGGGGCAAGAGACCCAGTACTTC.

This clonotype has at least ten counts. For the CDR3, the DNA is TGCAGTGCCCGGGGGGGGTTAAGCAATCAGCCCCAGCATTTT. This encodes CSARGGLSNQPQHF. The chain couples TRBV20-1 to TRBJ1-5, with D possibly TRBD1 on 5 matching bases. Trimming left V 6 bases short and J 1 base short, with 13 bases between. Germline CDR1 DFQATT, CDR2 SNEGSKA (reference sequence). The CDR3 loop spans 14 amino acids.

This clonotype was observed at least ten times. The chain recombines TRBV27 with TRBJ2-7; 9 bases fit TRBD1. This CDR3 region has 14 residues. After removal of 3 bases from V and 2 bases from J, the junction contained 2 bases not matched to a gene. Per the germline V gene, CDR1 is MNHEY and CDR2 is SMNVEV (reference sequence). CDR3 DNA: TGTGCCAGCAGTTTGAGGACAGGGGCCTACGAGCAGTACGTC. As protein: CASSLRTGAYEQYV.

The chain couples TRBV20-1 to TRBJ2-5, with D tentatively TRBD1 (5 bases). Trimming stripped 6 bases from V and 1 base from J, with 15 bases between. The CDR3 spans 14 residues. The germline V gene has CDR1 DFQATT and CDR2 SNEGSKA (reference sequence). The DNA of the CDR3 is TGCAGTGCAAGCCCGGGCAGGGCCCAAGAGACCCAGTACTTC. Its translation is CSASPGRAQETQYF.

The CDR3 region is CASGLGRKGTNYNEQFF. Written as DNA, the CDR3 is TGTGCTAGTGGTTTGGGACGGAAGGGGACAAACTACAATGAGCAGTTCTTC. The chain links TRBV12-5 to TRBJ2-1; D possibly corresponds to TRBD1 (6 bases). The germline V gene has CDR1 LGHNT and CDR2 FRNRAP. The CDR3 consists of 17 residues. V dropped 1 base and J dropped 3 bases, with 16 bases sitting between them.

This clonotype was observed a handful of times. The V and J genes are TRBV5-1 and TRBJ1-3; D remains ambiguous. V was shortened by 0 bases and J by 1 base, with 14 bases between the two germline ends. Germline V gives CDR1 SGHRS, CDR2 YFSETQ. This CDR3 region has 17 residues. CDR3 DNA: TGCGCCAGCAGCTTGGAGGGCTGGGGTCAATCTGGAAACACCATATATTTT. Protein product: CASSLEGWGQSGNTIYF. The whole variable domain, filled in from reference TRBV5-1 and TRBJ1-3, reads KAGVTQTPRYLIKTRGQQVTLSCSPISGHRSVSWYQQTPGQGLQFLFEYFSETQRNKGNFPGRFSGRQFSNSRSEMNVSTLELGDSALYLCASSLEGWGQSGNTIYFGEGSWLTVV.

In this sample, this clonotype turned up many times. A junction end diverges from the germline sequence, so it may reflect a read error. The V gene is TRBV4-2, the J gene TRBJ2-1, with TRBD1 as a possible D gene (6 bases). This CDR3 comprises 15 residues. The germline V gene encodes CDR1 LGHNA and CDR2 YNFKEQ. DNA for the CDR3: TGTGCCAGCAGCGAAGAGGGGGACACCTACAATGAGCAGTTCTTC. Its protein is CASSEEGDTYNEQFF.